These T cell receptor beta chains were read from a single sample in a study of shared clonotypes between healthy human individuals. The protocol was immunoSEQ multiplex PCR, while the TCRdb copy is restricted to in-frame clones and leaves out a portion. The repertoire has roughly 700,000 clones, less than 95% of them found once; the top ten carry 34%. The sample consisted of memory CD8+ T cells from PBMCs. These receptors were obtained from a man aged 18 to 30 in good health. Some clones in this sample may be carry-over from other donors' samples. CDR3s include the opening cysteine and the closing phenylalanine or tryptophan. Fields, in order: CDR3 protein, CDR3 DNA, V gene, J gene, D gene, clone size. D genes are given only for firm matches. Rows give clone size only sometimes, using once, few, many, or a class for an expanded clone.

CASSLRRTYEQYF,TGTGCCAGCAGCTTACGTCGGACCTACGAGCAGTACTTC,TRBV7-2,TRBJ2-7,-,-
CASSWAGTANTEAFF,TGCGCCAGCAGCTGGGCCGGGACAGCGAACACTGAAGCTTTCTTT,TRBV5-1,TRBJ1-1,TRBD1,-
CASSTTGSYEQYF,TGTGCCAGCAGCACGACAGGCTCCTACGAGCAGTACTTC,TRBV9,TRBJ2-7,-,-
CASSWVEGAYNEQFF,TGCGCCAGCAGCTGGGTGGAAGGGGCCTACAATGAGCAGTTCTTC,TRBV5-1,TRBJ2-1,-,-
CASSWRAGDVEDTQYF,TGTGCCAGCAGCTGGCGAGCGGGAGACGTTGAAGATACGCAGTATTTT,TRBV5-8,TRBJ2-3,TRBD2,-
CASSLGPASGGPETQYF,TGTGCCAGCAGCTTAGGTCCCGCTAGCGGGGGCCCAGAGACCCAGTACTTC,TRBV7-9,TRBJ2-5,TRBD2,-
CASSAQDLVATDTQYF,TGTGCCAGCAGTGCCCAGGATCTAGTAGCCACAGATACGCAGTATTTT,TRBV25-1,TRBJ2-3,-,-
CASSQVRDLGMAQYF,TGCGCCAGCAGCCAAGTCCGGGATTTAGGTATGGCGCAGTACTTC,TRBV4-1,TRBJ2-7,-,once
CARSLPNRTPNGETQYF,TGTGCCAGAAGCCTACCGAATCGGACCCCCAACGGGGAGACCCAGTACTTC,TRBV5-3,TRBJ2-5,-,-
CASSRLAGGYEQYF,TGCGCCAGCAGCCGACTAGCGGGAGGGTACGAGCAGTACTTC,TRBV5-1,TRBJ2-7,TRBD2,-
CASRTGGASTEAFF,TGTGCCAGCCGAACAGGGGGCGCTTCGACTGAAGCTTTCTTT,TRBV27,TRBJ1-1,TRBD1,once
CASSPGTSGGDTQYF,TGTGCCAGCAGCCCCGGGACTAGCGGAGGGGATACGCAGTATTTT,TRBV6-5,TRBJ2-3,TRBD2,-
CASGTDSSSYNEQFF,TGTGCCAGCGGGACCGACAGTAGCTCCTACAATGAGCAGTTCTTC,TRBV6-1,TRBJ2-1,-,-
CASSLGVVAGSEQYF,TGTGCCAGCAGCTTAGGCGTCGTAGCAGGGAGCGAGCAGTACTTC,TRBV7-9,TRBJ2-7,-,-
CASSKTSFPYEQYF,TGTGCCAGCAGCAAAACATCCTTTCCCTACGAGCAGTACTTC,TRBV21-1,TRBJ2-7,-,-
CASSYPPTGGLDEQYF,TGTGCCAGCAGTTACCCCCCGACAGGGGGCTTGGACGAGCAGTACTTC,TRBV6-6,TRBJ2-7,TRBD1,-
CAFRGRGSYEQYF,TGTGCCTTTAGGGGGCGCGGGTCCTACGAGCAGTACTTC,TRBV30,TRBJ2-7,TRBD1,-
CASSYSGFGDNEQFF,TGTGCCAGCAGTTACTCAGGTTTCGGGGACAATGAGCAGTTCTTC,TRBV6-5,TRBJ2-1,-,-
CASSLGLRETQYF,TGTGCCAGCAGCTTAGGGCTACGGGAGACCCAGTACTTC,TRBV7-9,TRBJ2-5,-,-
CASRQYRGPYEQYF,TGTGCCAGCAGGCAATACAGGGGCCCCTACGAGCAGTACTTC,TRBV28,TRBJ2-7,TRBD1,-
CASSVAWGALYEQYF,TGTGCCAGCAGCGTAGCGTGGGGGGCCCTCTACGAGCAGTACTTC,TRBV9,TRBJ2-7,-,-
CASSSDRENTEAFF,TGTGCCAGCAGCTCGGACAGGGAGAACACTGAAGCTTTCTTT,TRBV7-9,TRBJ1-1,TRBD1,-
CSVVGGRGQYF,TGCAGCGTTGTGGGGGGCCGGGGGCAGTACTTC,TRBV29-1,TRBJ2-7,-,-
CASSRTGGLEAFF,TGTGCCAGTAGTAGGACAGGGGGACTTGAAGCTTTCTTT,TRBV19,TRBJ1-1,TRBD1,-
CASSLAARASGTGELFF,TGTGCCAGCAGCTTGGCCGCTAGGGCTAGCGGGACCGGGGAGCTGTTTTTT,TRBV7-9,TRBJ2-2,TRBD2,-
CASSKRGLADSYEQYF,TGTGCCAGCAGCAAGAGGGGACTAGCGGACTCCTACGAGCAGTACTTC,TRBV9,TRBJ2-7,TRBD2,once
CASSILSQSGPQHF,TGTGCCAGTAGTATTCTGTCCCAATCAGGGCCCCAGCATTTT,TRBV19,TRBJ1-5,-,-
CASSLGGRSYEQYF,TGTGCCAGCAGCTTAGGGGGGCGCTCATACGAGCAGTACTTC,TRBV11-2,TRBJ2-7,-,-
CASSHTWSSSYNEQFF,TGCGCCAGCAGCCATACCTGGAGCAGCTCCTACAATGAGCAGTTCTTC,TRBV4-1,TRBJ2-1,-,-
CASSFHGGGNYEQYF,TGTGCCAGCAGTTTCCACGGGGGTGGAAACTACGAGCAGTACTTC,TRBV28,TRBJ2-7,-,-
CASRGGSGSPDTQYF,TGTGCCAGCAGGGGTGGTAGCGGGAGCCCAGATACGCAGTATTTT,TRBV6-1,TRBJ2-3,TRBD2,-
CASSLFRLAGGSTDTQYF,TGTGCCAGCAGTTTATTTCGACTAGCGGGGGGGAGCACAGATACGCAGTATTTT,TRBV28,TRBJ2-3,TRBD2,-
CASKGLRNYGYTF,TGTGCCAGCAAAGGCTTGAGGAACTATGGCTACACCTTC,TRBV6-1,TRBJ1-2,-,-
CASSGGGIVYYEQYF,TGTGCCAGCAGTGGAGGGGGCATAGTCTACTACGAGCAGTACTTC,TRBV6-1,TRBJ2-7,TRBD1,-
CASSLSLAGGTGELFF,TGTGCCAGCAGTTTATCACTAGCGGGAGGAACCGGGGAGCTGTTTTTT,TRBV27,TRBJ2-2,TRBD2,-
CASSPRTSGSYSYNEQFF,TGTGCCAGCTCACCCCGGACTAGCGGGAGTTACTCCTACAATGAGCAGTTCTTC,TRBV18,TRBJ2-1,TRBD2,-
CASSSPRQRYEQYF,TGTGCCAGCAGCTCCCCGCGGCAGAGATACGAGCAGTACTTC,TRBV7-8,TRBJ2-7,-,-
CASSPIGQGFNEQFF,TGTGCCAGCTCACCAATCGGGCAGGGGTTTAATGAGCAGTTCTTC,TRBV18,TRBJ2-1,-,-
CASSASEQFF,TGTGCCAGCAGTGCTTCTGAGCAGTTCTTC,TRBV25-1,TRBJ2-1,-,once
CASRKLAGSAYEQYF,TGTGCCAGCAGAAAGCTAGCGGGATCCGCATACGAGCAGTACTTC,TRBV6-1,TRBJ2-7,TRBD2,once